Shown below are 14 T cell receptor beta chains from a single sample sequenced in a study of T cells expressing NK-cell markers. Each CDR3 protein gets one entry in TCRdb, which reprocessed the 5' RACE reads and gives no DNA. The sample's table shows roughly 390,000 distinct CDR3 sequences. The sequenced material came from blood T cells: a sorted CD56 or NKG2C T cell subset, CD4+ or CD8+ T cells, or bulk PBMC T cells (not recorded which). The receptors here all came from a woman between 50 and 59 years old in good health.

V and J are TRBV29-1 and TRBJ2-5; with no DNA, the TCRdb D assignment of TRBD2 cannot be verified. The CDR3 has 12 residues. The germline CDR1 and CDR2 sequences are SQVTM and ANQGSEA. CDR3: CSVLTSPETQYF.

The chain carries TRBV12-3 or TRBV12-4 and TRBJ2-7; TCRdb's D gene call, TRBD2, goes unchecked for lack of DNA. The CDR3 extends over 16 amino acids. This CDR3 is CASSLAMGLAGGEQYF.

J is TRBJ2-5 and V is TRBV15; no DNA is available, so the TRBD2 call from TCRdb remains unchecked. The CDR3 runs 15 residues. Germline V lookup: CDR1 LNHNV, CDR2 YYDKDF (reference sequence). The CDR3 sequence is CATSTPSGGTKTQYF.

The chain is built from TRBV7-9 and TRBJ2-3; the TRBD2 assignment by TCRdb is unverifiable without DNA. This CDR3 contains 16 residues. Germline CDR1 reads SEHNR; CDR2 reads FQNEAQ (reference sequence). CDR3 region: CASSLLAPLSTDTQYF.

The rearrangement links TRBV15 to TRBJ2-2. Germline CDR1 is LNHNV and CDR2 is YYDKDF (reference sequence). The CDR3 runs 16 residues. The CDR3: CATSRSFGLNTGELFF.

The V and J genes are TRBV30 and TRBJ2-3; TCRdb names TRBD2, which stays unverified in the absence of DNA. Germline-derived CDR1 and CDR2 are GTSNPN and SVGIG (reference sequence). CDR3 length: 16 residues. The CDR3 protein is CAWTTGTKMSTDTQYF.

The CDR3 protein is CASSSGRFAGFIQETQYF. V is TRBV7-2 and J is TRBJ2-5; TCRdb outputs TRBD2, but without DNA this stays unchecked. The CDR3 totals 18 residues. The germline V gene encodes CDR1 SGHTA and CDR2 FQGNSA.

This chain uses TRBV9 with TRBJ2-1; as DNA is missing, the TRBD2 call by TCRdb cannot be tested. In germline, CDR1 is SGDLS, CDR2 YYNGEE. The CDR3 consists of 14 residues. CDR3 region: CASSVGLGSNEQFF.

This chain joins TRBV18 and TRBJ2-1. The CDR3 is 12 amino acids. Germline CDR1 KGHSH, CDR2 LQKENI. Here the CDR3 reads CASSLSSNEQFF.

The chain links TRBV7-3 to TRBJ1-5; there is no DNA to check the TCRdb D call of TRBD1. Germline values: CDR1 SGHTA, CDR2 FQGTGA. This CDR3 has 15 amino acids. CDR3 protein: CASSLKGGRGQPQHF.

This chain connects TRBV29-1 to TRBJ2-5; TCRdb's D gene call, TRBD1, goes unchecked for lack of DNA. Germline assignment: CDR1 SQVTM and CDR2 ANQGSEA. This CDR3 is built from 11 residues. CDR3 sequence reads: CSVVWGQTQYF.

The chain combines TRBV27 with TRBJ1-5; TCRdb's D call of TRBD1 is untestable without DNA. Per the germline V gene, CDR1 is MNHEY and CDR2 is SMNVEV (reference sequence). The CDR3 runs to 16 residues. The CDR3 loop is CASSFRSQGINQPQHF.

The chain couples TRBV18 to TRBJ2-7; the D call of TRBD1 rests on TCRdb alone, since no DNA is present to check it. The CDR3 contains 14 residues. The germline gives CDR1 KGHSH, CDR2 LQKENI. The CDR3 sequence is CASSPRDGSWRQYF. The entire variable domain, with the rest obtained from reference TRBV18 and TRBJ2-7, is as follows: NAGVMQNPRHLVRRRGQEARLRCSPMKGHSHVYWYRQLPEEGLKFMVYLQKENIIDESGMPKERFSAEFPKEGPSILRIQQVVRGDSAAYFCASSPRDGSWRQYFGPGTRLTVT.

The chain joins TRBV27 to TRBJ2-7; the D call of TRBD2 rests on TCRdb alone, since no DNA is present to check it. The CDR3 extends over 13 amino acids. Germline V gene lookup returns CDR1 MNHEY and CDR2 SMNVEV (reference sequence). CDR3 residues: CASSPLAGSEQYF.